This T cell receptor (beta chain) is from a study of OX40 agonist ivuxolimab in advanced cancers. On the study more broadly: Ivuxolimab, an antibody acting as an agonist of OX40 (CD134), was used to treat patients. Of the patients, three showed partial responses, one with hepatocellular carcinoma and two with cutaneous melanoma. Study findings and constraints: Partial responders at 0.1-3.0 mg/kg had among the lowest clonal expansion. On average, CD8+ T cells had more expanded clones than CD4+.

This CDR3 has 11 amino acids. Germline V CDR1 and CDR2: MNHEY, SVGAGI. Trimming shortened V by 6 bases and J by 6 bases, and 6 bases separated the two germline ends. The table came from immunoSEQ multiplex PCR; TCRdb's copy has only in-frame clones and leaves some out. The profile shows 10,000 to 15,000 clones, around 74% of them singletons. A note on this clone: What it recognizes is unknown.

The chain links TRBV6-5 to TRBJ2-1; D not certain. Sequenced material: CD4+ or CD8+ T cells sorted from blood, taken in a trial of the OX40 agonist ivuxolimab. This clonotype was obtained from an adult with an advanced solid tumor such as melanoma, head and neck, liver or kidney cancer. The CDR3: CASRKGNEQFF. As DNA, the CDR3 is TGTGCCAGCAGGAAAGGCAATGAGCAGTTCTTC.